These 29 T cell receptor beta chains share one sample of origin, sequenced in a study of blood T cell repertoires in COVID-19. Clones were read by immunoSEQ multiplex PCR, and TCRdb kept only the in-frame ones, dropping some. The sample includes a few hundred thousand clones, 88% of them seen just once. Input material: PBMCs or T cells enriched from blood (not recorded which). All receptors come from a woman aged 40 to 55 with acute COVID-19.

The chain combines TRBV4-1 with TRBJ1-1; perhaps TRBD1 as D (6 bases). The germline V gene has CDR1 MGHRA and CDR2 YSYEKL. Trimming shortened V by 3 bases and J by 10 bases, and 18 bases separated the two germline ends. The CDR3 runs 14 residues. CDR3: CASSQGYWDTRAFF. CDR3 DNA sequence: TGCGCCAGCAGCCAGGGGTATTGGGACACTAGAGCTTTCTTT.

The chain is built from TRBV9 and TRBJ1-3; D unresolved. The germline V and J ends were trimmed by 5 bases and 14 bases, with 17 bases remaining between them. Per germline, CDR1 SGDLS and CDR2 YYNGEE. This CDR3 is built from 12 residues. The CDR3 nucleotides read TGTGCCAGCAGGGCCTCGGGATCCTACTTATATTTT. Its protein product is CASRASGSYLYF. Full variable domain (missing parts from reference TRBV9 and TRBJ1-3): DSGVTQTPKHLITATGQRVTLRCSPRSGDLSVYWYQQSLDQGLQFLIQYYNGEERAKGNILERFSAQQFPDLHSELNLSSLELGDSALYFCASRASGSYLYFGEGSWLTVV.

As DNA, the CDR3 is TGTGCCAGTAGTTTCCAGGACAGGGGCTTCAGGAATGAGCAGTTCTTC. Translation: CASSFQDRGFRNEQFF. The V call is TRBV19, the J call TRBJ2-1, with 9 bases fitting TRBD1. J was trimmed by 7 bases and V by 5 bases; bases with no gene match: 12. Germline lookup yields CDR1 LNHDA and CDR2 SQIVND (reference sequence). CDR3 length equals 16 residues.

The CDR3 region is CASSESLTGIGSTYNEQFF. The CDR3 DNA reads TGTGCCAGCAGTGAATCTCTCACAGGGATCGGAAGTACCTACAATGAGCAGTTCTTC. The chain recombines TRBV6-1 with TRBJ2-1; D perhaps matches TRBD1 (6 bases). The CDR3 sequence is 19 residues long. The V and J ends lost 2 bases and 2 bases respectively, with 22 bases between them. From germline, CDR1 is MNHNS and CDR2 SASEGT.

J is TRBJ1-2 and V is TRBV29-1; the D is unclear. The CDR3 spans 13 residues. Germline values: CDR1 SQVTM, CDR2 ANQGSEA. V dropped 3 bases and J dropped 7 bases, with 15 bases sitting between them. In nucleotides, the CDR3 is TGCAGCGTTGAGAAGCACGTGGAGGGTGGCTACACCTTC. Amino acid sequence: CSVEKHVEGGYTF.

The gene calls are TRBV28 and TRBJ1-3, with 7 nucleotides matching TRBD1. The CDR3 covers 16 residues. Germline V lookup: CDR1 MDHEN, CDR2 SYDVKM. V lost 5 bases, J lost 2 bases, and 9 bases stayed unmatched. This CDR3 reads CASSVTGDIAGNTIYF. DNA of the CDR3: TGTGCCAGCAGTGTAACAGGGGATATAGCTGGAAACACCATATATTTT.

V is TRBV11-2 and J is TRBJ2-1; TRBD2 matches at 10 bases. Per the germline V gene, CDR1 is SGHAT and CDR2 is FQNNGV. J gave up 7 bases and V 3 bases, and 15 bases lay outside the gene matches. The CDR3 covers 18 residues. For the CDR3, the DNA is TGTGCCAGCAGCTTTTTCCTTAGAAGCGGGAGGGCCTGGAATGAGCAGTTCTTC. This codes for CASSFFLRSGRAWNEQFF.

The V call is TRBV28, the J call TRBJ1-3; D might be TRBD1 (6 bases). The CDR3 runs to 14 residues. CDR1 is MDHEN, CDR2 SYDVKM, per germline. V gave up 8 bases and J gave up 1 base, with 12 bases separating them. CDR3 amino acids: CASRPQGSGNTIYF. CDR3 DNA sequence: TGTGCCAGCCGTCCACAGGGTTCTGGAAACACCATATATTTT.

This clone was observed once. The chain carries TRBV6-5 and TRBJ2-1; 7 positions match TRBD2. V was pared by 8 bases and J by 2 bases, with 3 bases of the junction left unmatched. CDR3 length: 13 amino acids. Germline lookup yields CDR1 MNHEY and CDR2 SVGAGI. CDR3 sequence: CASRGTTYNEQFF. In DNA form, the CDR3 reads TGTGCCAGCCGGGGGACTACCTACAATGAGCAGTTCTTC.

J is TRBJ2-2 and V is TRBV18, with D possibly TRBD1 on 5 matching bases. V gave up 4 bases and J gave up 2 bases, with 17 bases separating them. CDR1 is KGHSH, CDR2 LQKENI, per germline. The CDR3 is 17 amino acids. CDR3 DNA: TGTGCCAGCTCACGTAACCCCCCAGGGTCAAACACCGGGGAGCTGTTTTTT. This sequence encodes CASSRNPPGSNTGELFF.

This sequence joins TRBV24-1 and TRBJ1-2; possibly TRBD1 for D (6 bases). The CDR3 runs to 16 residues. Trimming left V 3 bases short and J 4 bases short, with 17 bases between. Germline-derived CDR1 and CDR2 are KGHDR and SFDVKD. Here the CDR3 reads CATSDPQGLGPYGYTF. The CDR3 region has the DNA TGTGCCACCAGTGATCCTCAGGGGTTGGGGCCCTATGGCTACACCTTC.

The rearrangement uses TRBV11-2 and TRBJ1-3; D is unclear. This CDR3 comprises 14 residues. CDR1 is SGHAT and CDR2 is FQNNGV in the germline V gene. Deletions cut 8 bases from V and 1 base from J, with 12 bases between. DNA of the CDR3: TGTGCCAGCTATAGCCGGTCATCTGGAAACACCATATATTTT. It specifies CASYSRSSGNTIYF.

The chain combines TRBV7-9 with TRBJ1-1; D not certain. Germline CDR1 and CDR2: SEHNR and FQNEAQ (reference sequence). The CDR3 runs 13 residues. Trimming shortened V by 5 bases and J by 0 bases, and 7 bases separated the two germline ends. The CDR3 spells CASSINMNTEAFF. DNA for the CDR3: TGTGCCAGCAGCATTAACATGAACACTGAAGCTTTCTTT.

This clone was observed once. V and J are TRBV7-9 and TRBJ2-7, with 7 bases fitting TRBD1. Trimming cost V 3 bases and J 2 bases; bases outside gene matches: 10. The CDR3 length is 16 residues. CDR1 is SEHNR, CDR2 FQNEAQ, per germline (reference sequence). Here the CDR3 DNA reads TGTGCCAGCAGCTTCATCCAGACAGGGATCGCCTACGAGCAGTACTTC. Protein: CASSFIQTGIAYEQYF.

Only one count was recorded for this clone. The chain couples TRBV2 to TRBJ1-1; D call uncertain. The CDR3 runs 14 residues. The germline gives CDR1 SNHLY, CDR2 FYNNEI. Trimming removed 4 bases from V and 4 bases from J, with 13 bases in between. The CDR3 reads CASSAGIGGTEAFF. CDR3 DNA: TGTGCCAGCAGTGCAGGAATTGGTGGCACTGAAGCTTTCTTT. Looking up the rest from reference TRBV2 and TRBJ1-1 gives the full variable domain: EPEVTQTPSHQVTQMGQEVILRCVPISNHLYFYWYRQILGQKVEFLVSFYNNEISEKSEIFDDQFSVERPDGSNFTLKIRSTKLEDSAMYFCASSAGIGGTEAFFGQGTRLTVV.

The rearrangement uses TRBV7-2 and TRBJ2-1, with TRBD1 identical over 11 bases. CDR3 length: 15 amino acids. CDR1 is SGHTA and CDR2 is FQGNSA in the germline V gene. After removal of 2 bases from V and 8 bases from J, the junction contained 5 bases not matched to a gene. CDR3 amino acids: CASSLYRDRGDEQFF. Written as DNA, the CDR3 is TGTGCCAGCAGCTTATATCGGGACAGGGGGGATGAGCAGTTCTTC.

The chain carries TRBV9 and TRBJ2-3; 10 nucleotides match TRBD2. The junction had 14 bases not matched to a gene; V was cut back by 1 base and J by 3 bases. The V gene's germline CDR1 is SGDLS and CDR2 YYNGEE. The CDR3 is 19 residues long. CDR3: CASSVHSGIAGGPTDTQYF. CDR3 in DNA: TGTGCCAGCAGCGTACATTCGGGGATAGCGGGAGGACCGACAGATACGCAGTATTTT.

This chain uses TRBV6-5 with TRBJ2-5, with 8 bases identical to TRBD2. V shed 0 bases and J 5 bases; nucleotides not matched to a gene: 5. Germline CDR1 and CDR2: MNHEY and SVGAGI. This CDR3 has 15 amino acids. DNA of the CDR3: TGTGCCAGCAGTTACTCGGGACTAGGAGGGGAGACCCAGTACTTC. This sequence encodes CASSYSGLGGETQYF.

CDR3 sequence reads: CASSTRDSGADTQYF. CDR3 bases: TGTGCCAGCAGCACCCGGGACTCGGGAGCAGATACGCAGTATTTT. V gene TRBV5-5 combines with J gene TRBJ2-3; D perhaps matches TRBD2 (6 bases). The germline V gene has CDR1 SGHKS and CDR2 YYEKEE (reference sequence). CDR3 length equals 15 residues. V was pared by 4 bases and J by 4 bases, with 16 bases between.

The V and J genes are TRBV28 and TRBJ1-4; 9 bases fit TRBD1. Trimming took 6 bases from V and 0 from J; bases not matched to a gene: 5. CDR1 is MDHEN and CDR2 is SYDVKM in the germline V gene. The CDR3 has 16 amino acids. The CDR3 loop reads CASSRTGAATNEKLFF. In DNA form, the CDR3 reads TGTGCCAGCAGCCGGACAGGGGCGGCAACTAATGAAAAACTGTTTTTT.

This sequence joins TRBV19 and TRBJ1-1; 7 bases are shared with TRBD1. Trimming cost V 2 bases and J 3 bases; bases outside gene matches: 3. The CDR3 loop spans 14 amino acids. Per germline, CDR1 LNHDA and CDR2 SQIVND (reference sequence). CDR3 sequence: CASSITGEYTEAFF. DNA of the CDR3: TGTGCCAGTAGTATAACAGGGGAATACACTGAAGCTTTCTTT.

The genes are TRBV7-9 and TRBJ2-1, with 9 positions matching TRBD2. The CDR3 sequence is 17 residues long. Germline CDR1 SEHNR, CDR2 FQNEAQ (reference sequence). Trimming took 3 bases from V and 4 from J; bases not matched to a gene: 10. CDR3 nucleotides: TGTGCCAGCAGCTTCCAACTTACTAGCGGGTTATACAATGAGCAGTTCTTC. This gives the protein CASSFQLTSGLYNEQFF.

The chain combines TRBV10-3 with TRBJ2-5, with TRBD2 identical over 11 bases. The CDR3 is 17 residues long. J was trimmed by 6 bases and V by 0 bases; bases with no gene match: 9. Germline-derived CDR1 and CDR2 are ENHRY and SYGVKD. The CDR3 coding sequence is TGTGCCATCAGTGAGTCGGTCGCAACTAGCGGGAGAAAGACCCAGTACTTC. This codes for CAISESVATSGRKTQYF.

This rearrangement joins TRBV2 to TRBJ2-5, with 9 bases lining up with TRBD2. Germline values: CDR1 SNHLY, CDR2 FYNNEI. The trim removed 6 bases at V and 4 bases at J, leaving 6 bases unmatched. The length of the CDR3 is 14 residues. The CDR3 nucleotides read TGTGCCAGCAGCCGCGTGCGGGAGGGAGAGACCCAGTACTTC. Protein: CASSRVREGETQYF.

The V and J genes are TRBV7-2 and TRBJ2-3, with D unclear. Germline V gene data show CDR1 as SGHTA and CDR2 as FQGNSA. Trimming removed 1 base at V and 3 bases at J, with 5 bases between. The CDR3 loop spans 13 amino acids. CDR3 in DNA: TGTGCCAGCAGCTTAGAATCGACAGATACGCAGTATTTT. Residues: CASSLESTDTQYF.

The chain combines TRBV14 with TRBJ1-3; TRBD1 aligns across 7 bases. CDR3 length equals 18 residues. With 1 base clipped from V and 3 bases from J, the junction kept 12 bases outside the gene matches. CDR1 is SGHDN and CDR2 is FVKESK in the germline V gene. Here the CDR3 DNA reads TGTGCCAGCAGCCAAGTAGGTTTGGGGACAGCCTTTGGAAACACCATATATTTT. Translated: CASSQVGLGTAFGNTIYF.

This clone appeared a few times. This chain joins TRBV15 and TRBJ2-1; 8 positions agree with TRBD2. This CDR3 comprises 17 residues. Germline assignment: CDR1 LNHNV and CDR2 YYDKDF (reference sequence). With 5 bases clipped from V and 4 bases from J, the junction kept 13 bases outside the gene matches. The CDR3 here is CATSSRAPGLGYNEQFF. DNA of the CDR3: TGTGCCACCAGCTCACGGGCCCCGGGACTAGGGTACAATGAGCAGTTCTTC.

The V gene is TRBV5-1, the J gene TRBJ1-1, with D unclear. Germline V lookup: CDR1 SGHRS, CDR2 YFSETQ. With 7 bases removed from V and 1 base from J, the gap between germline ends came to 5 bases. This CDR3 spans 11 amino acids. This CDR3 is CASRGNTEAFF. The CDR3 DNA sequence: TGCGCCAGCCGAGGGAACACTGAAGCTTTCTTT. Supplemented by reference TRBV5-1 and TRBJ1-1, the full variable domain reads KAGVTQTPRYLIKTRGQQVTLSCSPISGHRSVSWYQQTPGQGLQFLFEYFSETQRNKGNFPGRFSGRQFSNSRSEMNVSTLELGDSALYLCASRGNTEAFFGQGTRLTVV.

The chain links TRBV19 to TRBJ2-5; D might be TRBD2 (6 bases). Germline values: CDR1 LNHDA, CDR2 SQIVND (reference sequence). The CDR3 loop spans 14 amino acids. Between the trimmed V and J ends, which lost 6 bases and 2 bases, there was a span of 13 bases. The CDR3 protein is CASRRAGTQETQYF. The DNA for the CDR3 is TGTGCCAGTAGAAGAGCGGGTACACAAGAGACCCAGTACTTC. Full variable domain (rest looked up from reference TRBV19 and TRBJ2-5): DGGITQSPKYLFRKEGQNVTLSCEQNLNHDAMYWYRQDPGQGLRLIYYSQIVNDFQKGDIAEGYSVSREKKESFPLTVTSAQKNPTAFYLCASRRAGTQETQYFGPGTRLLVL.